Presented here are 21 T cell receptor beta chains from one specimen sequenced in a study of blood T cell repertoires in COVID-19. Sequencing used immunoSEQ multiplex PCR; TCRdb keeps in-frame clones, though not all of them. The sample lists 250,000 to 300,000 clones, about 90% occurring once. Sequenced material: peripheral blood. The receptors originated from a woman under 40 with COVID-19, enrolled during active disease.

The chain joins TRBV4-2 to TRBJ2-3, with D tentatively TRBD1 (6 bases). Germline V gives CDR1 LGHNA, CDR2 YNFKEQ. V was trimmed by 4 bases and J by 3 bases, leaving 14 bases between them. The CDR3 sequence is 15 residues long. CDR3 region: CASSLRSGVTDTQYF. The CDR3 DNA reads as TGTGCCAGCAGCCTCCGGTCAGGGGTTACAGATACGCAGTATTTT.

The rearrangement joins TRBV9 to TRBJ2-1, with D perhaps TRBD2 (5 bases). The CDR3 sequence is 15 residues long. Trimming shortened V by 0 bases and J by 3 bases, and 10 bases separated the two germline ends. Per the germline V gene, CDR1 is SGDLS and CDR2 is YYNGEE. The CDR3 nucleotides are TGTGCCAGCAGCGTAGGGGGAGCTCGCTACAATGAGCAGTTCTTC. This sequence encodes CASSVGGARYNEQFF.

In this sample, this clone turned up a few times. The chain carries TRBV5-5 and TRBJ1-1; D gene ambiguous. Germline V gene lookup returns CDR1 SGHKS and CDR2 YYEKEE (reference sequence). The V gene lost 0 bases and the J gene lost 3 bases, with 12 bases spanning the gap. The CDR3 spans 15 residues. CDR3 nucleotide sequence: TGTGCCAGCAGCTTGGGGTTCTACGGGGACACTGAAGCTTTCTTT. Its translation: CASSLGFYGDTEAFF.

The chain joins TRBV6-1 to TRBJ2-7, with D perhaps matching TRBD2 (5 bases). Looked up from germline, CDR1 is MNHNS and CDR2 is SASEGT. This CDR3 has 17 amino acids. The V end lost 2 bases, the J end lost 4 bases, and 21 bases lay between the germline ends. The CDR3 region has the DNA TGTGCCAGCAGTGAATTCGGAGGCGACTCCCTTTCTTACGAGCAGTACTTC. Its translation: CASSEFGGDSLSYEQYF.

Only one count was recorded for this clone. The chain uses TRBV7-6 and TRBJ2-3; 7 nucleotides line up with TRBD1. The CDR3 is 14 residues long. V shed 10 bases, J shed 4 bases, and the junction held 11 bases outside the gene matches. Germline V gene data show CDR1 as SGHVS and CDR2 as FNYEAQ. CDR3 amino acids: CATPPDRTPDTQYF. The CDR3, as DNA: TGTGCCACCCCTCCGGACAGGACTCCAGATACGCAGTATTTT.

The CDR3 protein is CASSPKGQSYGYTF. The DNA for the CDR3 is TGTGCCAGCAGCCCAAAGGGACAGAGCTATGGCTACACCTTC. The J gene is TRBJ1-2, the V gene TRBV9, with 7 bases fitting TRBD1. CDR1 is SGDLS, CDR2 YYNGEE, per germline. The CDR3 sequence is 14 residues long. V trimming: 4 bases; J trimming: 4 bases; junction bases outside the gene matches: 7.

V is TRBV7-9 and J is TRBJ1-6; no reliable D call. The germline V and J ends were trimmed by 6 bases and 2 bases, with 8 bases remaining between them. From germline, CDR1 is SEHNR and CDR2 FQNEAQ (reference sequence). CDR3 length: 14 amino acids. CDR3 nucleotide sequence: TGTGCCAGCAGTGCCGGGGCCTATAATTCACCCCTCCACTTT. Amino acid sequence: CASSAGAYNSPLHF.

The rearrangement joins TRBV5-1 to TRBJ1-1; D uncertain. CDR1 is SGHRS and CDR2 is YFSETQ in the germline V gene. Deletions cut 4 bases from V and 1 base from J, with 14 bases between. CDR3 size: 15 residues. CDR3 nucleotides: TGCGCCAGCAGCAGGGCGGGCGAAAGGAACACTGAAGCTTTCTTT. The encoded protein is CASSRAGERNTEAFF.

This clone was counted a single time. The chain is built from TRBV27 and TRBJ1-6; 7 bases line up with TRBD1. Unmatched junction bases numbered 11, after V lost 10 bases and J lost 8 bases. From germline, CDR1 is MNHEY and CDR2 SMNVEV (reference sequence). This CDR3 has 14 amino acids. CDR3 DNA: TGTGCCACCAGACAGGGATCAGGGTATTCACCCCTCCACTTT. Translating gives CATRQGSGYSPLHF.

The CDR3 sequence is CASSHRGSYEQYF. The CDR3 nucleotides read TGTGCCAGCAGCCACCGGGGGTCCTACGAGCAGTACTTC. V and J are TRBV28 and TRBJ2-7; D is possibly TRBD2 (6 bases). This CDR3 comprises 13 residues. The V gene lost 6 bases and the J gene lost 1 base, with 10 bases spanning the gap. From germline, CDR1 is MDHEN and CDR2 SYDVKM.

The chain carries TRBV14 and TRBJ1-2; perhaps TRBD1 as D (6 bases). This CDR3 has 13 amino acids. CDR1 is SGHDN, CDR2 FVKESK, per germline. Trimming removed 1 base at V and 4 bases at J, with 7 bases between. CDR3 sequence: CASSQGGGYGYTF. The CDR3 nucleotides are TGTGCCAGCAGCCAAGGAGGGGGCTATGGCTACACCTTC.

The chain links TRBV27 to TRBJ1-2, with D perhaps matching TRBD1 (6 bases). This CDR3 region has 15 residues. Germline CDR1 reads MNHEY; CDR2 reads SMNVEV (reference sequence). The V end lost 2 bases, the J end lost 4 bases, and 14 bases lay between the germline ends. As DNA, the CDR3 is TGTGCCAGCAGTTTACATACAGGGTATCTCTATGGCTACACCTTC. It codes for CASSLHTGYLYGYTF.

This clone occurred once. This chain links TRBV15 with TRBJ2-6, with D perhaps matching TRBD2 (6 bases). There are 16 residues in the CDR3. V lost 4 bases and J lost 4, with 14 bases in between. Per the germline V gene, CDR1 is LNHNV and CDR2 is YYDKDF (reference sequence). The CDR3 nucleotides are TGTGCCACCAGCATGCGGGGAGCAGCCGGGGCCAACGTCCTGACTTTC. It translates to CATSMRGAAGANVLTF.

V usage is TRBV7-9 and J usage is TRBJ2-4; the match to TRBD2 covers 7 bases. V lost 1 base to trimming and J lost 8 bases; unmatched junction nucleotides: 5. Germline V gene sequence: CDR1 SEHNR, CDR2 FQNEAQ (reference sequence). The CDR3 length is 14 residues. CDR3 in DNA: TGTGCCAGCAGCTTAGGGTGGGGAGGGGACATTCAGTACTTC. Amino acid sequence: CASSLGWGGDIQYF.

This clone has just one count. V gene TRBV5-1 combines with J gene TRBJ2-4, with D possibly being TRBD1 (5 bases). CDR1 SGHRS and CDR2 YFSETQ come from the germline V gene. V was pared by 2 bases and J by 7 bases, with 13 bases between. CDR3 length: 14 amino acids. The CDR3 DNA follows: TGCGCCAGCAGCTTAGGGGCAGGGAAGAACATTCAGTACTTC. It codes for CASSLGAGKNIQYF.

The CDR3 sequence is CASSLLGLAGGEQFF. CDR3 DNA sequence: TGTGCCAGCAGTTTATTAGGCCTAGCGGGGGGAGAGCAGTTCTTC. The rearrangement links TRBV28 to TRBJ2-1; 11 positions agree with TRBD2. Germline V gene sequence: CDR1 MDHEN, CDR2 SYDVKM. After removal of 1 base from V and 10 bases from J, the junction contained 6 bases not matched to a gene. This CDR3 has 15 amino acids.

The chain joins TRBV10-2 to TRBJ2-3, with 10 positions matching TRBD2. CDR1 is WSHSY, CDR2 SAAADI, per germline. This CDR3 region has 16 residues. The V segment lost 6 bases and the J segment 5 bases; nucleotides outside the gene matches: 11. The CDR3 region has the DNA TGCGCCAGCAGGTCTTCAAGCGGGGGGGCCCTAGATACGCAGTATTTT. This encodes CASRSSSGGALDTQYF.

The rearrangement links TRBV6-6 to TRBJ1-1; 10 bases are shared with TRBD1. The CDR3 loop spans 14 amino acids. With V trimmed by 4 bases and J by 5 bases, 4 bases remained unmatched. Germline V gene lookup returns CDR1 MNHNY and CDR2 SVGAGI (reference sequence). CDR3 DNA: TGTGCCAGCAGTTTTCCGGGACAGGGGACTGAAGCTTTCTTT. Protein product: CASSFPGQGTEAFF.

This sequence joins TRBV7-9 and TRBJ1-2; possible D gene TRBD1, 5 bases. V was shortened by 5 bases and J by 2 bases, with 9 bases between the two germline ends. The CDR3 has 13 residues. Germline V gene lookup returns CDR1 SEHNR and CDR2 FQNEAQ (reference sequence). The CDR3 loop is CASSKTVNYGYTF. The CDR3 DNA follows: TGTGCCAGCAGCAAGACAGTCAACTATGGCTACACCTTC.

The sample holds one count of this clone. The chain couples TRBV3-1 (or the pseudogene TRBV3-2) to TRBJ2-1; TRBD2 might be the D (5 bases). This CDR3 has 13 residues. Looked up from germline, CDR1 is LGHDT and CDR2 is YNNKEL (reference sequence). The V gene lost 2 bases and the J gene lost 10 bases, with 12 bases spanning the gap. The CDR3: CASSQSEGGEQFF. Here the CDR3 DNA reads TGTGCCAGCAGCCAATCTGAAGGCGGGGAGCAGTTCTTC.

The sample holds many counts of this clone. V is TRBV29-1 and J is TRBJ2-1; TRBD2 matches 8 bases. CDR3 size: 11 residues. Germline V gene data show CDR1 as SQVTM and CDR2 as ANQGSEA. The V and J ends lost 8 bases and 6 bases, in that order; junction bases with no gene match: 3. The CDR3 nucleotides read TGCAGCTCCCGGGGGGGCAATGAGCAGTTCTTC. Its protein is CSSRGGNEQFF.